These 28 T cell receptor beta chains were sequenced from one sample in a study of CD8 T cells in ankylosing spondylitis. TCRdb processed the 5' RACE reads anew with MiXCR; each CDR3 protein has one entry. The sample has some 340,000 distinct CDR3 sequences; roughly 15% are singletons. The material sequenced was blood, either unsorted or a sorted T cell fraction (not recorded which). The source is a male donor with ankylosing spondylitis or in good health (not recorded which).

This clonotype was counted between two and nine times. This chain uses TRBV20-1 with TRBJ2-7; TRBD1 aligns across 7 bases. Trimming removed 7 bases from V and 0 bases from J; junction bases left unmatched: 3. CDR3 length: 12 residues. The V gene's germline CDR1 is DFQATT and CDR2 SNEGSKA (reference sequence). CDR3 sequence reads: CSVDRLSYEQYF. The DNA of the CDR3 is TGCAGTGTGGACAGGCTCTCCTACGAGCAGTACTTC.

This clonotype was found a few times. The rearrangement links TRBV20-1 to TRBJ2-3, with D perhaps given as TRBD1 or TRBD2 (5 bases each). The germline CDR1 and CDR2 sequences are DFQATT and SNEGSKA (reference sequence). V was clipped by 3 bases and J by 2 bases, with 21 bases between them. The CDR3 runs to 17 residues. The CDR3: CSARGPPRLLYTDTQYF. CDR3 bases: TGCAGTGCTAGGGGACCCCCCCGATTACTATACACAGATACGCAGTATTTT.

This clonotype was found a few times. For the CDR3, the DNA is TGTGCCAGCAGTTTTAAATTCAGGGAAAATGAAAAACTGTTTTTT. Translated, it gives CASSFKFRENEKLFF. This chain joins TRBV27 and TRBJ1-4, with D tentatively TRBD1 (5 bases). V dropped 3 bases and J dropped 5 bases, with 13 bases sitting between them. Germline assignment: CDR1 MNHEY and CDR2 SMNVEV (reference sequence). The CDR3 has 15 residues. Looking up the rest from reference TRBV27 and TRBJ1-4 gives the full variable domain: EAQVTQNPRYLITVTGKKLTVTCSQNMNHEYMSWYRQDPGLGLRQIYYSMNVEVTDKGDVPEGYKVSRKEKRNFPLILESPSPNQTSLYFCASSFKFRENEKLFFGSGTQLSVL.

Only a few counts were recorded for this clonotype. The rearrangement links TRBV20-1 to TRBJ2-1, with D possibly TRBD2 on 6 matching bases. This CDR3 comprises 14 residues. The V gene's germline CDR1 is DFQATT and CDR2 SNEGSKA (reference sequence). The V and J ends lost 7 bases and 8 bases respectively, with 21 bases between them. CDR3 sequence: CSVPRDSQLHEQFF. CDR3 in DNA: TGCAGTGTACCACGGGACTCCCAGTTGCATGAGCAGTTCTTC.

A few counts support this clonotype. CDR3 protein: CSASTRTGWRMNTEAFF. The CDR3 coding sequence is TGCAGCGCCTCCACTCGGACAGGGTGGCGGATGAACACTGAAGCTTTCTTT. The rearrangement links TRBV29-1 to TRBJ1-1; TRBD1 matches at 8 bases. Germline CDR1 reads SQVTM; CDR2 reads ANQGSEA. With V trimmed by 7 bases and J by 0 bases, 16 bases remained unmatched. CDR3 length equals 17 residues. The full variable domain, in which reference TRBV29-1 and TRBJ1-1 provide the parts outside the CDR3, is SAVISQKPSRDICQRGTSLTIQCQVDSQVTMMFWYRQQPGQSLTLIATANQGSEATYESGFVIDKFPISRPNLTFSTLTVSNMSPEDSSIYLCSASTRTGWRMNTEAFFGQGTRLTVV.

This clonotype has just a few counts. The rearrangement links TRBV4-2 to TRBJ1-6, with D maybe TRBD1 (6 bases). From germline, CDR1 is LGHNA and CDR2 YNFKEQ. CDR3 size: 17 residues. The ends were cut back, 0 bases at V and 10 bases at J, with 19 bases in the middle. The CDR3 nucleotides are TGTGCCAGCAGCCAAGAAGTGTCGGGCAGGGGTGGATCACCCCTCCACTTT. Residues: CASSQEVSGRGGSPLHF.

The chain joins TRBV3-1 to TRBJ2-7; D remains ambiguous. This CDR3 has 12 residues. Trimming removed 2 bases at V and 3 bases at J, with 5 bases between. The germline CDR1 and CDR2 sequences are LGHDT and YNNKEL (reference sequence). The CDR3 spells CASSQIGYEQYF. CDR3 in DNA: TGTGCCAGCAGCCAAATTGGCTACGAGCAGTACTTC.

V and J are TRBV29-1 and TRBJ2-7; D is perhaps TRBD1 (5 bases). V was pared by 4 bases and J by 1 base, with 8 bases between. Germline V gene lookup returns CDR1 SQVTM and CDR2 ANQGSEA. This CDR3 spans 12 amino acids. CDR3 loop: CSVVKGSYEQYF. Here the CDR3 DNA reads TGCAGCGTTGTAAAGGGGTCCTACGAGCAGTACTTC.

The chain joins TRBV20-1 to TRBJ1-1; 11 nucleotides match TRBD1. The CDR3 sequence is 15 residues long. The germline gives CDR1 DFQATT, CDR2 SNEGSKA (reference sequence). V was clipped by 1 base and J by 10 bases; unmatched bases: 11. The CDR3 here is CSARGGDRGVLVAFF. The CDR3 nucleotides are TGCAGTGCTAGAGGTGGGGACAGGGGGGTTCTGGTAGCTTTCTTT.

This clonotype was detected only a few times. The V and J genes are TRBV4-1 and TRBJ1-3, with a possible D match to TRBD1 (6 bases). This CDR3 spans 15 amino acids. V lost 0 bases and J 0 bases, leaving 6 bases between the germline ends. Germline loops: CDR1 MGHRA, CDR2 YSYEKL. CDR3 sequence (DNA): TGCGCCAGCAGCCAAGAAGGGGGCTCTGGAAACACCATATATTTT. Translated, it gives CASSQEGGSGNTIYF.

There are a few counts of this clonotype. J is TRBJ2-1 and V is TRBV6-5; tentatively, D is TRBD1 (5 bases). Per the germline V gene, CDR1 is MNHEY and CDR2 is SVGAGI. The germline V and J ends were trimmed by 1 base and 4 bases, with 14 bases remaining between them. The CDR3 runs 16 residues. In DNA, the CDR3 is TGTGCCAGCAGTTACTTATATATGGGGCTTTACAATGAGCAGTTCTTC. Amino acids: CASSYLYMGLYNEQFF.

The rearrangement links TRBV5-5 to TRBJ2-1; D is perhaps TRBD2 (6 bases). This CDR3 has 15 residues. Germline assignment: CDR1 SGHKS and CDR2 YYEKEE (reference sequence). Trimming stripped 4 bases from V and 2 bases from J, with 13 bases between. As DNA, the CDR3 is TGTGCCAGCAGCCCCCAGCGGGCGGCCTACAATGAGCAGTTCTTC. Its protein product is CASSPQRAAYNEQFF.

This chain links TRBV7-9 with TRBJ1-1, with D uncertain. Trimming pared 2 bases from V and 0 bases from J, leaving 10 bases between. Germline CDR1 and CDR2: SEHNR and FQNEAQ (reference sequence). This CDR3 is 15 amino acids long. DNA of the CDR3: TGTGCCAGCAGCTTAAAGGTCCCGATGAACACTGAAGCTTTCTTT. It yields the protein CASSLKVPMNTEAFF.

The chain joins TRBV5-1 to TRBJ2-3, with a possible D match to TRBD2 (5 bases). This CDR3 spans 17 amino acids. Germline CDR1 SGHRS, CDR2 YFSETQ. V lost 0 bases to trimming and J lost 1 base, with 15 bases between them. The chain's CDR3 is CASSLGRAPLRTDTQYF. Written as DNA, the CDR3 is TGCGCCAGCAGCTTGGGGCGGGCCCCCCTCCGCACAGATACGCAGTATTTT. The full variable domain, completed using reference TRBV5-1 and TRBJ2-3, is KAGVTQTPRYLIKTRGQQVTLSCSPISGHRSVSWYQQTPGQGLQFLFEYFSETQRNKGNFPGRFSGRQFSNSRSEMNVSTLELGDSALYLCASSLGRAPLRTDTQYFGPGTRLTVL.

In its sample, this clonotype was seen a few times. This chain links TRBV20-1 with TRBJ1-1; D unresolved. This CDR3 is 14 amino acids long. Between the trimmed V and J ends, which lost 1 base and 1 base, there was a span of 10 bases. The germline CDR1 and CDR2 sequences are DFQATT and SNEGSKA (reference sequence). The CDR3 here is CSARVGVRNTEAFF. The CDR3 DNA reads as TGCAGTGCTAGAGTCGGCGTAAGGAACACTGAAGCTTTCTTT.

This clonotype was observed at least ten times. This sequence joins TRBV5-1 and TRBJ2-7, with D unresolved. This CDR3 is 15 amino acids long. V was pared by 4 bases and J by 5 bases, with 19 bases between. The germline V gene encodes CDR1 SGHRS and CDR2 YFSETQ. CDR3 in amino acids: CASSPFGGINDEQYF. The CDR3 DNA follows: TGCGCCAGCAGCCCCTTCGGTGGGATTAACGACGAGCAGTACTTC.

This clonotype has ten or more counts. The chain has TRBV7-9 and TRBJ2-1; 8 bases match TRBD2. The germline V gene has CDR1 SEHNR and CDR2 FQNEAQ (reference sequence). The CDR3 has 15 amino acids. The junction had 8 bases not matched to a gene; V was cut back by 2 bases and J by 8 bases. For the CDR3, the DNA is TGTGCCAGCAGCTTACGCCCCGGACTAGCCCATGAGCAGTTCTTC. As protein: CASSLRPGLAHEQFF.

J is TRBJ1-5 and V is TRBV2; 7 nucleotides line up with TRBD1. The CDR3 totals 16 residues. CDR1 and CDR2 (germline): SNHLY, FYNNEI. With V trimmed by 5 bases and J by 4 bases, 11 bases remained unmatched. CDR3 region: CASSSATGVWNQPQHF. Here the CDR3 DNA reads TGTGCCAGCAGTTCGGCCACAGGGGTATGGAATCAGCCCCAGCATTTT.

The chain couples TRBV15 to TRBJ1-2; D is perhaps TRBD1 (6 bases). The CDR3 covers 15 residues. The ends were cut back, 0 bases at V and 4 bases at J, with 12 bases in the middle. Germline V gene data show CDR1 as LNHNV and CDR2 as YYDKDF (reference sequence). CDR3 amino acids: CATSREVDRPYGYTF. In nucleotides, the CDR3 is TGTGCCACCAGCAGAGAGGTAGACAGGCCCTATGGCTACACCTTC. The full variable domain, with the rest looked up from reference TRBV15 and TRBJ1-2, is DAMVIQNPRYQVTQFGKPVTLSCSQTLNHNVMYWYQQKSSQAPKLLFHYYDKDFNNEADTPDNFQSRRPNTSFCFLDIRSPGLGDTAMYLCATSREVDRPYGYTFGSGTRLTVV.

The rearrangement links TRBV20-1 to TRBJ2-2; 9 positions agree with TRBD1. V was clipped by 1 base and J by 1 base; unmatched bases: 7. Germline V gene data show CDR1 as DFQATT and CDR2 as SNEGSKA (reference sequence). This CDR3 is built from 17 residues. CDR3 region: CSARGLPGQGNTGELFF. CDR3 bases: TGCAGTGCTAGAGGTCTCCCGGGACAGGGGAACACCGGGGAGCTGTTTTTT.

The sample holds a few counts of this clonotype. The V and J genes are TRBV5-1 and TRBJ2-3; TRBD2 agrees at 11 bases. The CDR3 sequence is 14 residues long. From germline, CDR1 is SGHRS and CDR2 YFSETQ. Trimming removed 4 bases from V and 6 bases from J; junction bases left unmatched: 4. The CDR3 spells CASSPGLAVDTQYF. For the CDR3, the DNA is TGCGCCAGCAGCCCGGGACTAGCGGTGGATACGCAGTATTTT.

This clonotype was observed a few times. This chain uses TRBV24-1 with TRBJ2-3; D may match TRBD1 or TRBD2 (5 bases each). Germline V lookup: CDR1 KGHDR, CDR2 SFDVKD. The V and J ends lost 8 bases and 2 bases respectively, with 10 bases between them. The CDR3 consists of 13 residues. CDR3 sequence: CATNDGTTDTQYF. CDR3 bases: TGTGCCACCAACGACGGGACCACAGATACGCAGTATTTT.

CDR3 loop: CASSLTDVNTEAFF. The CDR3 DNA reads TGTGCCAGCAGCTTGACGGATGTGAACACTGAAGCTTTCTTT. The chain couples TRBV7-2 to TRBJ1-1; D not certain. This CDR3 is 14 amino acids long. V lost 3 bases, J lost 0 bases, and 8 bases lay in between. Germline CDR1 and CDR2: SGHTA and FQGNSA.

The chain links TRBV7-2 to TRBJ2-2, with D uncertain. CDR3 length: 14 residues. Trimming pared 5 bases from V and 7 bases from J, leaving 14 bases between. Germline assignment: CDR1 SGHTA and CDR2 FQGNSA. CDR3 loop: CASSLPLIVGELFF. The CDR3 nucleotides read TGTGCCAGCAGCCTGCCCTTGATAGTCGGGGAGCTGTTTTTT.

This chain uses TRBV10-2 with TRBJ1-5; D perhaps matches TRBD1 (5 bases). The CDR3 is 13 amino acids. Trimming took off 3 bases at V and 5 bases at J, with 8 bases between the two ends. CDR1 and CDR2 (germline): WSHSY, SAAADI. The CDR3 region is CASSDLGDQPQHF. The DNA of the CDR3 is TGCGCCAGCAGTGACCTAGGGGATCAGCCCCAGCATTTT.

The CDR3 loop reads CASSRDNGLANYGYTF. CDR3 nucleotides: TGCGCCAGCAGCAGGGACAATGGATTAGCTAACTATGGCTACACCTTC. This chain uses TRBV5-1 with TRBJ1-2, with D tentatively TRBD1 (6 bases). The CDR3 contains 16 residues. Trimming stripped 4 bases from V and 0 bases from J, with 16 bases between. Germline lookup yields CDR1 SGHRS and CDR2 YFSETQ. Full variable domain (rest looked up from reference TRBV5-1 and TRBJ1-2): KAGVTQTPRYLIKTRGQQVTLSCSPISGHRSVSWYQQTPGQGLQFLFEYFSETQRNKGNFPGRFSGRQFSNSRSEMNVSTLELGDSALYLCASSRDNGLANYGYTFGSGTRLTVV.

V usage is TRBV5-1 and J usage is TRBJ1-2; no clear D. This CDR3 region has 13 residues. Trimming cost V 4 bases and J 4 bases, with 11 bases left between them. Germline CDR1 and CDR2: SGHRS and YFSETQ. The CDR3 DNA reads as TGCGCCAGCAGCCCCGGACTGGGCTATGGCTACACCTTC. It yields the protein CASSPGLGYGYTF.

This clonotype has more than one count but fewer than ten. The CDR3 coding sequence is TGCGCCAGCAGCCCTCCGAGCGGGGGGGGTGCCGGGGAGCTGTTTTTT. As protein: CASSPPSGGGAGELFF. The rearrangement links TRBV4-1 to TRBJ2-2; 10 positions match TRBD2. J gave up 6 bases and V 4 bases, and 8 bases lay outside the gene matches. Germline V lookup: CDR1 MGHRA, CDR2 YSYEKL. This CDR3 has 16 residues.